Presented here are 12 T cell receptor beta chains from one specimen sequenced in a study of monozygotic twins with inflammatory bowel disease. Reanalyzing the 5' RACE reads, TCRdb keeps one entry per CDR3 protein, without DNA. The sample table sets out 330,000 or so distinct CDR3 sequences. The source material was blood. All receptors come from a human donor with ulcerative colitis or Crohn's disease, or a healthy co-twin of an affected twin (not recorded which).

The V gene is TRBV5-1, the J gene TRBJ2-1. The CDR3 extends over 14 amino acids. The germline gives CDR1 SGHRS, CDR2 YFSETQ. CDR3 residues: CASSKRDSYNEQFF. Full variable domain (remainder filled in from reference TRBV5-1 and TRBJ2-1): KAGVTQTPRYLIKTRGQQVTLSCSPISGHRSVSWYQQTPGQGLQFLFEYFSETQRNKGNFPGRFSGRQFSNSRSEMNVSTLELGDSALYLCASSKRDSYNEQFFGPGTRLTVL.

This chain links TRBV7-9 with TRBJ1-1; TCRdb outputs TRBD1, but without DNA this stays unchecked. Germline CDR1 is SEHNR and CDR2 is FQNEAQ (reference sequence). The CDR3 length is 16 residues. CDR3 amino acids: CASSLAGQGSPTEAFF.

The chain links TRBV20-1 to TRBJ2-3; the TRBD2 assignment by TCRdb is unverifiable without DNA. The CDR3 runs to 14 residues. The germline V gene encodes CDR1 DFQATT and CDR2 SNEGSKA (reference sequence). CDR3 region: CSARGRGLAGTQYF.

The J gene is TRBJ2-1, the V gene TRBV5-4; TCRdb reports TRBD2, a call that lacks DNA to check it against. The CDR3 extends over 14 amino acids. CDR1 SGHNT and CDR2 YYREEE come from the germline V gene (reference sequence). CDR3 sequence reads: CASRQGPGDNEQFF.

The chain has TRBV28 and TRBJ1-2; TCRdb selects TRBD1, and the lack of DNA leaves this call unchecked. This CDR3 is 14 amino acids long. Germline-derived CDR1 and CDR2 are MDHEN and SYDVKM. The CDR3 sequence: CASSATGFVLGYTF.

The rearrangement joins TRBV20-1 to TRBJ2-3; TCRdb reports TRBD1, a call that lacks DNA to check it against. This CDR3 spans 14 amino acids. The germline V gene has CDR1 DFQATT and CDR2 SNEGSKA (reference sequence). CDR3 amino acids: CSARGGAGTDTQYF.

The V and J genes are TRBV29-1 and TRBJ2-4; the D call of TRBD1 rests on TCRdb alone, since no DNA is present to check it. CDR3 length: 14 amino acids. Germline V gene lookup returns CDR1 SQVTM and CDR2 ANQGSEA. The chain's CDR3 is CSVGADLAKNIQYF.

CDR3 protein: CSAAEGIRGYTF. The V call is TRBV20-1, the J call TRBJ1-2. CDR1 is DFQATT and CDR2 is SNEGSKA in the germline V gene (reference sequence). The CDR3 has 12 residues.

The chain employs TRBV5-1 and TRBJ2-7; TCRdb lists TRBD1, though no DNA is available to test this call. Germline loops: CDR1 SGHRS, CDR2 YFSETQ. The CDR3 runs 15 residues. CDR3 amino acids: CASSPISSNSGEQYF.

The chain is built from TRBV7-2 and TRBJ2-3; TCRdb designates TRBD1, a call that cannot be tested without DNA. This CDR3 is 17 amino acids long. The germline gives CDR1 SGHTA, CDR2 FQGNSA. Here the CDR3 reads CASSSPAPPVASDTQYF.

The chain has TRBV5-8 and TRBJ1-5; TCRdb's D call of TRBD1 is untestable without DNA. The CDR3 spans 15 residues. Germline CDR1 is SGHTS and CDR2 is YDEGEE. This chain's CDR3 is CASSVPGTGGQPQHF.

V gene TRBV29-1 combines with J gene TRBJ2-3; TCRdb returns TRBD1, unconfirmable since there is no DNA. Germline CDR1 SQVTM, CDR2 ANQGSEA. CDR3 size: 14 residues. CDR3 region: CSARRQGVSDTQYF.